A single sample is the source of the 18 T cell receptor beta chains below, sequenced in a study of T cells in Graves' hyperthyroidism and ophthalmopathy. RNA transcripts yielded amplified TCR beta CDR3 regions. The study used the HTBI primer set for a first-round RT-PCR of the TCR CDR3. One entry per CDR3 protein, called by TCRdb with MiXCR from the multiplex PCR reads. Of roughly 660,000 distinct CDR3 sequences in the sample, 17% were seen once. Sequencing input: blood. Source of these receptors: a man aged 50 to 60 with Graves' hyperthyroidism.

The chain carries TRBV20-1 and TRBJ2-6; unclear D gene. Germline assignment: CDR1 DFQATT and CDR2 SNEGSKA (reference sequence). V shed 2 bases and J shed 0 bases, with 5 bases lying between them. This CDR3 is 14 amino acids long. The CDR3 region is CSARLSSGANVLTF. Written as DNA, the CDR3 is TGCAGTGCTAGATTGAGCTCTGGGGCCAACGTCCTGACTTTC.

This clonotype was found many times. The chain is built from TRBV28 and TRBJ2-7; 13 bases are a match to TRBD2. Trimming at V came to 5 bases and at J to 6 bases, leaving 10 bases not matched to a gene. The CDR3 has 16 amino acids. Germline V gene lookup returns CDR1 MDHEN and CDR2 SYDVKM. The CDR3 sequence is CASSLLPGLAGAEQYF. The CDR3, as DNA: TGTGCCAGCAGTCTACTCCCAGGACTAGCGGGAGCCGAGCAGTACTTC.

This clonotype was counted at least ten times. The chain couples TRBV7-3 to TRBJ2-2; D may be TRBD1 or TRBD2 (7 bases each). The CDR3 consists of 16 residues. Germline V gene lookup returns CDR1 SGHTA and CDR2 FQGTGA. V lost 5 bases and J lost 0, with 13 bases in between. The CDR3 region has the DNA TGTGCCAGCAGCAACCAGGGGGGGTCGAACACCGGGGAGCTGTTTTTT. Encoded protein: CASSNQGGSNTGELFF.

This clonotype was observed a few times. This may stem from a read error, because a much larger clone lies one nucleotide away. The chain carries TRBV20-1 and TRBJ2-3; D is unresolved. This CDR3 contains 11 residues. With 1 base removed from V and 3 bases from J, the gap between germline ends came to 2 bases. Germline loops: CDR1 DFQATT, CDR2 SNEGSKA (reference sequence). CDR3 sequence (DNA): TGCAGTGCTAGAGTGACAGATACGCAGTATTTT. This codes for CSARVTDTQYF.

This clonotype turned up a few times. CDR3 sequence: CASNLITGHSGANVLTF. As DNA, the CDR3 is TGTGCCAGTAATCTCATAACAGGGCACTCTGGGGCCAACGTCCTGACTTTC. This chain connects TRBV19 to TRBJ2-6; a possible D gene is TRBD1 (6 bases). The CDR3 consists of 17 residues. The V end lost 7 bases, the J end lost 0 bases, and 16 bases lay between the germline ends. The germline V gene encodes CDR1 LNHDA and CDR2 SQIVND (reference sequence).

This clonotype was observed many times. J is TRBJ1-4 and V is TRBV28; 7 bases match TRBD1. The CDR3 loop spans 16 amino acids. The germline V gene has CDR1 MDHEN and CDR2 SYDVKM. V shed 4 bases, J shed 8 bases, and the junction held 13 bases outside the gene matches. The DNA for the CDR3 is TGTGCCAGCAGTTCTCGACAGGGCATGGTGAAGGAAAAACTGTTTTTT. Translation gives CASSSRQGMVKEKLFF.

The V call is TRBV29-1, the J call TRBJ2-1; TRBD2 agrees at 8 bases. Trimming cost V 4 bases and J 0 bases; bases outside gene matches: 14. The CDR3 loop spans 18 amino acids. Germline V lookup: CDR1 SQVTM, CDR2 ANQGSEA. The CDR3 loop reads CSVARTSGYFSSYNEQFF. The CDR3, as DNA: TGCAGCGTTGCTCGTACTAGCGGTTATTTTAGCTCCTACAATGAGCAGTTCTTC.

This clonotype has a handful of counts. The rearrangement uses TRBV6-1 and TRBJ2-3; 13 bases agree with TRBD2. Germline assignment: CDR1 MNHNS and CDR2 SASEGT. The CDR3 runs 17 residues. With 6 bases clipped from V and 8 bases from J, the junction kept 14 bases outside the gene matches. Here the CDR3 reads CASRGPTGTSGISTQYF. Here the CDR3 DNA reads TGTGCCAGCAGGGGTCCTACCGGGACTAGCGGGATCTCTACGCAGTATTTT.

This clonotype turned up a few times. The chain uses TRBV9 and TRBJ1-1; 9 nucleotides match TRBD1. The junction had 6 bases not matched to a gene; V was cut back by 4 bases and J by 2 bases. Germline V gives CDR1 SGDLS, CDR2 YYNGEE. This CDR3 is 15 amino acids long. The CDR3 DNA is TGTGCCAGCAGCCCCCGACAGGGGGGAAACACTGAAGCTTTCTTT. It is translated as CASSPRQGGNTEAFF.

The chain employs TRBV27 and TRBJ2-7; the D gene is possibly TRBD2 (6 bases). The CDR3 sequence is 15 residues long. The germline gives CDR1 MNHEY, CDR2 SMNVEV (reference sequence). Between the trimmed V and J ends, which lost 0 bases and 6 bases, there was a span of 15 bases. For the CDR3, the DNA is TGTGCCAGCAGTTTATCCGGGAGAGGGGCTCTCGAGCAGTACGTC. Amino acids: CASSLSGRGALEQYV.

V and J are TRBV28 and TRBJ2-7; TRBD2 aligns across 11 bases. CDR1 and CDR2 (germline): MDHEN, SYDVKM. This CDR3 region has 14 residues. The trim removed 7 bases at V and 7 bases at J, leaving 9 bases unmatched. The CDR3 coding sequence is TGTGCCAGCAACATACTAGCGGGAGCTCGGGAGCAGTACTTC. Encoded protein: CASNILAGAREQYF.

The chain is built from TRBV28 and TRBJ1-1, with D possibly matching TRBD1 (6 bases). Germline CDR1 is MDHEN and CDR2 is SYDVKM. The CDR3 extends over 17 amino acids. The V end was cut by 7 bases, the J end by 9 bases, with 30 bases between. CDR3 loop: CASNSGAWGGDLAKAFF. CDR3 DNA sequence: TGTGCCAGCAACTCCGGGGCGTGGGGGGGCGACTTAGCAAAAGCTTTCTTT.

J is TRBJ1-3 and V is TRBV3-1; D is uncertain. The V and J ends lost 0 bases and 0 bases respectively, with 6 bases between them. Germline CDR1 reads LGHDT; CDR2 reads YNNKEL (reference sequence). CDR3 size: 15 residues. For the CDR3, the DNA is TGTGCCAGCAGCCAAGACTCCATCTCTGGAAACACCATATATTTT. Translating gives CASSQDSISGNTIYF.

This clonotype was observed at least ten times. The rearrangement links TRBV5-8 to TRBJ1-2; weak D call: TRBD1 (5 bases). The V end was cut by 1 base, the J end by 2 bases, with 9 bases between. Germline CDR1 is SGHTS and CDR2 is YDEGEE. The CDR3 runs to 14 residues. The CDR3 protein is CASSLLAGNYGYTF. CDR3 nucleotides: TGTGCCAGCAGCTTGCTAGCAGGGAACTATGGCTACACCTTC.

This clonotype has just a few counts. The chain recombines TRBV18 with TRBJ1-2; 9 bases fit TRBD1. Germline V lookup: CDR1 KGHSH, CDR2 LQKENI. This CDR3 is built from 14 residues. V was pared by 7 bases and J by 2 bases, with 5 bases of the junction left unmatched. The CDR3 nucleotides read TGTGCCAGCTTTTCCGGGACAGGGAACTATGGCTACACCTTC. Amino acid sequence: CASFSGTGNYGYTF.

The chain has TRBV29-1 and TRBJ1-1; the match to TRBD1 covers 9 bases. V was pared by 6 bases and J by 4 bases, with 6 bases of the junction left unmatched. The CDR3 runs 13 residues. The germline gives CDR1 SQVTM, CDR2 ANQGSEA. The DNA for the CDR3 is TGCAGCGTGATCCCGGGACAGGGCACTGAAGCTTTCTTT. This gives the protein CSVIPGQGTEAFF.

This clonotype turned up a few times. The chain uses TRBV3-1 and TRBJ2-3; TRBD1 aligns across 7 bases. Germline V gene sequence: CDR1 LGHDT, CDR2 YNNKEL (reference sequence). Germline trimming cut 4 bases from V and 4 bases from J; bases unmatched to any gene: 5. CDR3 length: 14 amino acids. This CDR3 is CASSLRGSADTQYF. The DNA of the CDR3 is TGTGCCAGCAGCCTCAGGGGGTCGGCAGATACGCAGTATTTT.

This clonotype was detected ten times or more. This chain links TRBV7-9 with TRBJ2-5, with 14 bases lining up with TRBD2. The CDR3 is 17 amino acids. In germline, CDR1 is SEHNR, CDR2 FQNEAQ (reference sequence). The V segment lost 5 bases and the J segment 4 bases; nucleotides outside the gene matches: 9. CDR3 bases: TGTGCCAGCAGCCCGGGACTAGCGGGAGCCGAGACAGAGACCCAGTACTTC. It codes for CASSPGLAGAETETQYF.